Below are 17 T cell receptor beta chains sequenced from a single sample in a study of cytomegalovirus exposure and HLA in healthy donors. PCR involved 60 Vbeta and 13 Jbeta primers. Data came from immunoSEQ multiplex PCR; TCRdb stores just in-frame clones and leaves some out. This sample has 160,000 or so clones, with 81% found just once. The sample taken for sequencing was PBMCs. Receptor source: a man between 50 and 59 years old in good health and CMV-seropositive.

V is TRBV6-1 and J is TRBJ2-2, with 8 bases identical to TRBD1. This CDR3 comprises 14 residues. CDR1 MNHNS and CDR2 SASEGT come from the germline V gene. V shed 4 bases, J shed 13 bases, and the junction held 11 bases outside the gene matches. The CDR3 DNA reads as TGTGCCAGCAGTGTCGGGACAGGTCAACTGGGGCTGTTTTTT. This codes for CASSVGTGQLGLFF.

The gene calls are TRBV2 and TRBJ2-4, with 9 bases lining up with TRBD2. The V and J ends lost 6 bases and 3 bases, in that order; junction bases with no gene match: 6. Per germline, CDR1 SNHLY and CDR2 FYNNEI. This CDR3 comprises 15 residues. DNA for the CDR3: TGTGCCAGCAGAGAAAGAGCGGGGGGCAAAAACATTCAGTACTTC. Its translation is CASRERAGGKNIQYF.

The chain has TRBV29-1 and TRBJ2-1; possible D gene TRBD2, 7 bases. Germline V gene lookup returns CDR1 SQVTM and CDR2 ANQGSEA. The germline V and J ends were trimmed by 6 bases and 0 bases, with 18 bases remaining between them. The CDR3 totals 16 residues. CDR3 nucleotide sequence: TGCAGCGTGGCGTCGGCGGGGGCCAGCTCCTACAATGAGCAGTTCTTC. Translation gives CSVASAGASSYNEQFF.

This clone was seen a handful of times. CDR3 region: CASSVTGGTKNIQYF. In DNA form, the CDR3 reads TGTGCCAGTAGTGTGACGGGGGGGACCAAAAACATTCAGTACTTC. The chain links TRBV19 to TRBJ2-4; 8 positions match TRBD2. Germline values: CDR1 LNHDA, CDR2 SQIVND (reference sequence). This CDR3 region has 15 residues. V shed 5 bases and J 2 bases; nucleotides not matched to a gene: 5.

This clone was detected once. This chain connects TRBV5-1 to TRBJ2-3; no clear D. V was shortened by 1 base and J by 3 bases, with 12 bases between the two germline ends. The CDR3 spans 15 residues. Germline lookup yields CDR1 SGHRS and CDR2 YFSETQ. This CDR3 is CASSLSLGGTDTQYF. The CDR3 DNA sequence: TGCGCCAGCAGCTTGTCCCTAGGTGGAACAGATACGCAGTATTTT.

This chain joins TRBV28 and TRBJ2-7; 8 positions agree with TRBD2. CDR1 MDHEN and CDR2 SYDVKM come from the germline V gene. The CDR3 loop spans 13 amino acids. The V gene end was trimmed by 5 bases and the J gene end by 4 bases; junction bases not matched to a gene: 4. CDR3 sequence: CASSPGGVYEQYF. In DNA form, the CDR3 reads TGTGCCAGCAGTCCGGGGGGGGTGTACGAGCAGTACTTC.

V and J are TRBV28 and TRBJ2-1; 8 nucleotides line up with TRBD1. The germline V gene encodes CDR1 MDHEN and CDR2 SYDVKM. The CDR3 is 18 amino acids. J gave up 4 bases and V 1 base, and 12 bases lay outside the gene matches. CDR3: CASSLSRPGDRKYNEQFF. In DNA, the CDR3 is TGTGCCAGCAGTTTATCCCGTCCTGGGGACAGGAAATACAATGAGCAGTTCTTC.

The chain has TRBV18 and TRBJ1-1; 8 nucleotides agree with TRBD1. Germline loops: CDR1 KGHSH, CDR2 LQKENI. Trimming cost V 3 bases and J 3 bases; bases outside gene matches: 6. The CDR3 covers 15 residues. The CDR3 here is CASSPADRAYTEAFF. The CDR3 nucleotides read TGTGCCAGCTCACCTGCGGACAGGGCGTACACTGAAGCTTTCTTT.

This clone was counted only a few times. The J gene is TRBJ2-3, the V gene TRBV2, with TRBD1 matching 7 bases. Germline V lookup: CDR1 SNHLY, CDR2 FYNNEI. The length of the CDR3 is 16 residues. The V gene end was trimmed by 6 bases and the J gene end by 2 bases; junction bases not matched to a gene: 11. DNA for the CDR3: TGTGCCAGCAGCCCCGGGACAGTTAGATTCACAGATACGCAGTATTTT. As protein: CASSPGTVRFTDTQYF.

The CDR3 reads CASSRTGGTYEQYF. Here the CDR3 DNA reads TGTGCCAGCAGCCGGACAGGGGGTACCTACGAGCAGTACTTC. The V call is TRBV27, the J call TRBJ2-7, with 10 bases identical to TRBD1. The junction had 4 bases not matched to a gene; V was cut back by 6 bases and J by 2 bases. The CDR3 contains 14 residues. Germline V gene sequence: CDR1 MNHEY, CDR2 SMNVEV (reference sequence).

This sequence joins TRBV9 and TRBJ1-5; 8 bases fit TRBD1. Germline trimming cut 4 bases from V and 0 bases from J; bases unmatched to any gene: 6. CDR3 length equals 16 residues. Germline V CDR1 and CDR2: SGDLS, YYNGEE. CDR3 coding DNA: TGTGCCAGCAGCCCAGGACAGGGAAATAGCAATCAGCCCCAGCATTTT. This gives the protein CASSPGQGNSNQPQHF.

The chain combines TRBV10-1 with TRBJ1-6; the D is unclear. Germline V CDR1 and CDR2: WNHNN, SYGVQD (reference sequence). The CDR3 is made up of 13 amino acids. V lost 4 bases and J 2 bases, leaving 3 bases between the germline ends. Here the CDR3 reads CASSAAYNSPLHF. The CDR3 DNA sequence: TGCGCCAGCAGTGCGGCCTATAATTCACCCCTCCACTTT.

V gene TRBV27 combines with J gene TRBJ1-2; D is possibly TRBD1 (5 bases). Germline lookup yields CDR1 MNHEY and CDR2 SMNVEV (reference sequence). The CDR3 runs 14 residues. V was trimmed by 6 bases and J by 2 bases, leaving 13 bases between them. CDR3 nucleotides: TGTGCCAGCAGGGCGCTTTCAGGGAACTATGGCTACACCTTC. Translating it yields CASRALSGNYGYTF.

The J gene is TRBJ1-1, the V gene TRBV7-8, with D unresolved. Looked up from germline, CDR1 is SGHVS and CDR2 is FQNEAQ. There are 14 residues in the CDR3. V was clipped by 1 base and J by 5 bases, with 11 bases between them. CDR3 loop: CASSLVTPGTEAFF. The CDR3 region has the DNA TGTGCCAGCAGCTTAGTGACTCCCGGAACTGAAGCTTTCTTT.

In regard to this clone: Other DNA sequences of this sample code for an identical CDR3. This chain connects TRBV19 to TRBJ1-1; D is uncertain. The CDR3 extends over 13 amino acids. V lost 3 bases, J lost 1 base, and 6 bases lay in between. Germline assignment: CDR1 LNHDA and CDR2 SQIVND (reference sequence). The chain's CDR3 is CASSIGRNTEAFF. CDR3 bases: TGTGCCAGTAGTATCGGTCGGAACACTGAAGCTTTCTTT.

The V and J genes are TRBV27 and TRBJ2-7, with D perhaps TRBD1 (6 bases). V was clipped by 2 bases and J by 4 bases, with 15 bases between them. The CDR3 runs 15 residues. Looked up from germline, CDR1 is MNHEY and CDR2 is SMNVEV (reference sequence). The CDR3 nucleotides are TGTGCCAGCAGTTTAAAATGGACAGACTCTTACGAGCAGTACTTC. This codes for CASSLKWTDSYEQYF.

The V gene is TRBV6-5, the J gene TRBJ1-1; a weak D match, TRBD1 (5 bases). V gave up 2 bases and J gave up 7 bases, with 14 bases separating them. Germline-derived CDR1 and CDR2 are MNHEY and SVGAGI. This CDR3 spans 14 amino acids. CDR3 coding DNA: TGTGCCAGCAGTTACCTCCCGGGGGAGAGTGAAGCTTTCTTT. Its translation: CASSYLPGESEAFF.